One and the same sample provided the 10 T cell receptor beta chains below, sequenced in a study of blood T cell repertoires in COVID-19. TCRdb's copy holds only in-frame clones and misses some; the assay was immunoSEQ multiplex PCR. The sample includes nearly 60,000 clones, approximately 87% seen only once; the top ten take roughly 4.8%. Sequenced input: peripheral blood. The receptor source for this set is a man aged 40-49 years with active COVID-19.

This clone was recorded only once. CDR3 region: CASSSGGTGGLQDTQYF. In DNA, the CDR3 is TGCGCCAGCAGCTCAGGCGGGACAGGGGGCTTACAAGATACGCAGTATTTT. The chain uses TRBV5-1 and TRBJ2-3, with 12 bases aligning to TRBD1. The CDR3 contains 17 residues. CDR1 SGHRS and CDR2 YFSETQ come from the germline V gene. After removal of 3 bases from V and 5 bases from J, the junction contained 10 bases not matched to a gene.

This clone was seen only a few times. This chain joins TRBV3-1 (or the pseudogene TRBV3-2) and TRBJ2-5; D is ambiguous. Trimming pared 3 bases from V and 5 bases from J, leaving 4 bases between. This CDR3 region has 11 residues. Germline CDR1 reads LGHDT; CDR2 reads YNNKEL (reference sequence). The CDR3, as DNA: TGTGCCAGCAGCCACGTGGAGACCCAGTACTTC. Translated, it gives CASSHVETQYF.

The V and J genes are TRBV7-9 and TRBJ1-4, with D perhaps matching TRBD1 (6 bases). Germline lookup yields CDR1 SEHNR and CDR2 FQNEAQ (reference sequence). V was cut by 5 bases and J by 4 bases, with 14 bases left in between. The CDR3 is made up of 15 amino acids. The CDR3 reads CASSPGASYNEKLFF. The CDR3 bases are TGTGCCAGCAGCCCAGGGGCCTCCTATAATGAAAAACTGTTTTTT.

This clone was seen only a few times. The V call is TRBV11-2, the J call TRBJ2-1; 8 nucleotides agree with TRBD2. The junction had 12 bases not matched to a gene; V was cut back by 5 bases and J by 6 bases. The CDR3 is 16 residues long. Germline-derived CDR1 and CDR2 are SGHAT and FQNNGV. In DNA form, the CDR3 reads TGTGCCAGCAGCAAAGGACTAGCTGTATCCCCCAATGAGCAGTTCTTC. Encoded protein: CASSKGLAVSPNEQFF.

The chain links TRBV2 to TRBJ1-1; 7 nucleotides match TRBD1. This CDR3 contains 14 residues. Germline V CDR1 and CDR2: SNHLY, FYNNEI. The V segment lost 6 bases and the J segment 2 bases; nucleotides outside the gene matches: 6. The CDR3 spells CASRARDSNTEAFF. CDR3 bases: TGTGCCAGCAGAGCCCGGGACAGCAACACTGAAGCTTTCTTT.

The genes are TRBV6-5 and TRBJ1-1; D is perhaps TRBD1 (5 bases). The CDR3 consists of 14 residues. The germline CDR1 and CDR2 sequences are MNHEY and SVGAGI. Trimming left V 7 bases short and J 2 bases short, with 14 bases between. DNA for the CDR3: TGTGCCAGCACCTGGGGGGGGGAAAACACTGAAGCTTTCTTT. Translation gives CASTWGGENTEAFF.

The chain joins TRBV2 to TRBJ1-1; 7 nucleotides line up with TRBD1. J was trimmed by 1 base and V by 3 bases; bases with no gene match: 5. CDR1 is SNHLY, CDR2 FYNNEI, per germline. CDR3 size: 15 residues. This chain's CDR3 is CASSEGRQGNTEAFF. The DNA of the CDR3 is TGTGCCAGCAGTGAGGGGAGACAGGGGAACACTGAAGCTTTCTTT. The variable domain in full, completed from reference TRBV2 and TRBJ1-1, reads EPEVTQTPSHQVTQMGQEVILRCVPISNHLYFYWYRQILGQKVEFLVSFYNNEISEKSEIFDDQFSVERPDGSNFTLKIRSTKLEDSAMYFCASSEGRQGNTEAFFGQGTRLTVV.

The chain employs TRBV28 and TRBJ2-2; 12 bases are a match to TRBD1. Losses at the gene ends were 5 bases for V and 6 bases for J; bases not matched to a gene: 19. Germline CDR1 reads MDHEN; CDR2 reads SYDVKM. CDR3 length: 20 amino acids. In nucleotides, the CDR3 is TGTGCCAGCAGTCCCCCCGGGACAGGGGGCCCAGTTGGGTCGGCCGGGGAGCTGTTTTTT. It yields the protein CASSPPGTGGPVGSAGELFF. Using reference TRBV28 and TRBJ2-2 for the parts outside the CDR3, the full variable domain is DVKVTQSSRYLVKRTGEKVFLECVQDMDHENMFWYRQDPGLGLRLIYFSYDVKMKEKGDIPEGYSVSREKKERFSLILESASTNQTSMYLCASSPPGTGGPVGSAGELFFGEGSRLTVL.

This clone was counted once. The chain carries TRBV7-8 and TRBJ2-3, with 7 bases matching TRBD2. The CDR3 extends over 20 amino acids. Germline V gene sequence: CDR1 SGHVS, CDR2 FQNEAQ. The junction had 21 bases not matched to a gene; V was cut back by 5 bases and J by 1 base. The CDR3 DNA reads TGTGCCAGCAGCCCCCGAACTCGGATCGGGAGGCCCCGAGGCACAGATACGCAGTATTTT. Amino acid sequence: CASSPRTRIGRPRGTDTQYF. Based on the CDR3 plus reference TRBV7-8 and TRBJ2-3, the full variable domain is GAGVSQSPRYKVAKRGQDVALRCDPISGHVSLFWYQQALGQGPEFLTYFQNEAQLDKSGLPSDRFFAERPEGSVSTLKIQRTQQEDSAVYLCASSPRTRIGRPRGTDTQYFGPGTRLTVL.

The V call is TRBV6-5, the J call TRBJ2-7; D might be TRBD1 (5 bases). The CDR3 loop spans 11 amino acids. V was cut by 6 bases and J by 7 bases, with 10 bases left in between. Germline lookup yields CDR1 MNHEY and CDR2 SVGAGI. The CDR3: CASRRRAEQYF. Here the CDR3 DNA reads TGTGCCAGCAGACGCAGGGCTGAGCAGTACTTC.